Sequencing of this T cell receptor beta chain was carried out in a study of OX40 agonist ivuxolimab in advanced cancers. Assay used: immunoSEQ multiplex PCR; TCRdb lists only in-frame clones, some missing. The sample lists fewer than 85,000 clones; roughly 85% were seen once. Source: CD4+ or CD8+ T cells sorted from blood, taken in a trial of the OX40 agonist ivuxolimab. The source is an adult with an advanced solid tumor such as melanoma, head and neck, liver or kidney cancer.

In nucleotides, the CDR3 is TGTGCCTCCTCTAGCGGGTCTAGCACAGATACGCAGTATTTT. It codes for CASSSGSSTDTQYF. V usage is TRBV10-3 and J usage is TRBJ2-3; 8 nucleotides match TRBD2. CDR3 size: 14 residues. The V and J ends lost 11 bases and 0 bases, in that order; junction bases with no gene match: 7. Germline CDR1 and CDR2: ENHRY and SYGVKD.